This passage covers 8 T cell receptor beta chains from one sample sequenced in a study of T cell changes during pregnancy in multiple sclerosis. Sequenced by immunoSEQ multiplex PCR; TCRdb stores in-frame clones only, minus some. The sample lists 30,000 to 45,000 clones, around 90% occurring once. The sequences come from CD4+ T cells from peripheral blood mononuclear cells, collected after pregnancy. Source of these receptors: a female donor in good health, enrolled as a control in a pregnancy study.

V usage is TRBV6-4 and J usage is TRBJ1-1; D may be TRBD1 (5 bases). The V and J ends lost 2 bases and 3 bases respectively, with 19 bases between them. The CDR3 is 17 amino acids. Germline loops: CDR1 MRHNA, CDR2 SNTAGT. DNA for the CDR3: TGTGCCAGCAGTGACCCCTCGTATATCTGGGGGGACACTGAAGCTTTCTTT. It yields the protein CASSDPSYIWGDTEAFF.

J is TRBJ2-3 and V is TRBV7-9; D possibly corresponds to TRBD2 (5 bases). The CDR3 totals 14 residues. V lost 5 bases to trimming and J lost 3 bases, with 12 bases between them. Germline CDR1 and CDR2: SEHNR and FQNEAQ (reference sequence). The CDR3 region has the DNA TGTGCCAGCAGCCCTCACACGGGGACAGATACGCAGTATTTT. Amino acids: CASSPHTGTDTQYF.

V gene TRBV28 combines with J gene TRBJ1-5, with TRBD1 matching over 10 bases. Germline CDR1 MDHEN, CDR2 SYDVKM. The J segment lost 6 bases and the V segment lost 6 bases, leaving 8 bases of the junction unmatched. This CDR3 region has 15 residues. Here the CDR3 reads CASRGGQGVAQPQHF. In DNA form, the CDR3 reads TGTGCCAGCAGGGGCGGACAGGGGGTGGCTCAGCCCCAGCATTTT. The full variable domain, rest sourced from reference TRBV28 and TRBJ1-5, is DVKVTQSSRYLVKRTGEKVFLECVQDMDHENMFWYRQDPGLGLRLIYFSYDVKMKEKGDIPEGYSVSREKKERFSLILESASTNQTSMYLCASRGGQGVAQPQHFGDGTRLSIL.

This rearrangement joins TRBV29-1 to TRBJ1-1; TRBD1 matches at 8 bases. The CDR3 sequence is 13 residues long. The V gene end was trimmed by 2 bases and the J gene end by 5 bases; junction bases not matched to a gene: 4. Germline V gene lookup returns CDR1 SQVTM and CDR2 ANQGSEA. The CDR3 reads CSVEPGGQTEAFF. In nucleotides, the CDR3 is TGCAGCGTTGAACCAGGGGGCCAAACTGAAGCTTTCTTT.

The chain employs TRBV7-9 and TRBJ1-2; no reliable D call. The CDR3 runs 13 residues. The germline V gene has CDR1 SEHNR and CDR2 FQNEAQ (reference sequence). V was shortened by 5 bases and J by 8 bases, with 15 bases between the two germline ends. CDR3 coding DNA: TGTGCCAGCAGCCCCACTTTTACGGAGGGCTACACCTTC. This encodes CASSPTFTEGYTF.

CDR3 in amino acids: CATSRERQGLDEQFF. CDR3 nucleotide sequence: TGTGCCACCAGCAGAGAGAGACAGGGATTAGATGAGCAGTTCTTC. J is TRBJ2-1 and V is TRBV15; 7 bases are a match to TRBD1. CDR1 LNHNV and CDR2 YYDKDF come from the germline V gene (reference sequence). CDR3 size: 15 residues. V dropped 0 bases and J dropped 8; count of bases not matched to a gene: 7.

This clone was found once. The gene calls are TRBV9 and TRBJ1-1; D might be TRBD1 (6 bases). This CDR3 contains 14 residues. From germline, CDR1 is SGDLS and CDR2 YYNGEE. V dropped 6 bases and J dropped 5 bases, with 17 bases sitting between them. The DNA of the CDR3 is TGTGCCAGCACTTCACAGGGAAGTAATACTGAAGCTTTCTTT. This translates into CASTSQGSNTEAFF. The whole variable domain, filled in from reference TRBV9 and TRBJ1-1, reads DSGVTQTPKHLITATGQRVTLRCSPRSGDLSVYWYQQSLDQGLQFLIQYYNGEERAKGNILERFSAQQFPDLHSELNLSSLELGDSALYFCASTSQGSNTEAFFGQGTRLTVV.

CDR3 sequence (DNA): TGTGCCAGCAGTCACCCGGGACAGGGGGGGAACACTGAAGCTTTCTTT. It specifies CASSHPGQGGNTEAFF. V is TRBV2 and J is TRBJ1-1; the match to TRBD1 covers 11 bases. Germline trimming cut 5 bases from V and 1 base from J; bases unmatched to any gene: 6. Germline-derived CDR1 and CDR2 are SNHLY and FYNNEI. This CDR3 is built from 16 residues.